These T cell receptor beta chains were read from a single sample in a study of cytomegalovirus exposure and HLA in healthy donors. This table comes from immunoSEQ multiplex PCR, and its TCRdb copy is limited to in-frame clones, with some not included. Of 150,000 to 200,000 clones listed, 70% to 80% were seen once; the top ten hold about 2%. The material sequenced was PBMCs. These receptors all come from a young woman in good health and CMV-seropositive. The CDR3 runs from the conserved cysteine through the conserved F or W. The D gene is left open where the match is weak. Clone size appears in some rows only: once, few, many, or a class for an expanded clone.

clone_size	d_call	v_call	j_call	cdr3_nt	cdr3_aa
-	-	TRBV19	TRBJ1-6	TGTGCCAGTAGTAGGCATACCGGGACACAGAACTCACCCCTCCACTTT	CASSRHTGTQNSPLHF
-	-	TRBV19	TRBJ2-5	TGTGCCAGTAGTATCCGGGACTCACAAGAGACCCAGTACTTC	CASSIRDSQETQYF
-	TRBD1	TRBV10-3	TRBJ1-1	TGTGCCATCAGTGAAAGGGGGCGTTTAGGGCCGAACACTGAAGCTTTCTTT	CAISERGRLGPNTEAFF
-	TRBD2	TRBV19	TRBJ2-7	TGTGCCAGTAGTCACGGGGGGGGAACCTACGAGCAGTACTTC	CASSHGGGTYEQYF
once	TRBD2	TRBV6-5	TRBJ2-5	TGTGCCAGCAGCCAGACTAGCCTCGGTGGGGAGACCCAGTACTTC	CASSQTSLGGETQYF
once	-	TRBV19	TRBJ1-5	TGTGCCAGCCGCCCGGCCGGGCCCCTCATGAGGGCCCAGCATTTT	CASRPAGPLMRAQHF
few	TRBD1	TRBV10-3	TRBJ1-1	TGTGCCATCAGTGAACGCCTCGTGACAGGGACTGAAGCTTTCTTT	CAISERLVTGTEAFF
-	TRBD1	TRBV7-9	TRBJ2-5	TGTGCCAGCAGTCGTTTTTCAGGGGGTGGAGAGACCCAGTACTTC	CASSRFSGGGETQYF
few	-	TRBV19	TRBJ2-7	TGTGCCAGTAGTATCCTGGGGGGAGGCCCCTACGAGCAGTACTTC	CASSILGGGPYEQYF
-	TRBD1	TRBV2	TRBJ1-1	TGTGCCGCCGGCGTAGGGGGCCTTGGTGAAGCTTTCTTT	CAAGVGGLGEAFF
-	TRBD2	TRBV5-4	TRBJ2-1	TGTGCCAGCAGCTTGGACACTAGCGGGAAGTACAATGAGCAGTTCTTC	CASSLDTSGKYNEQFF
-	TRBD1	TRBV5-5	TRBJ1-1	TGTGCCAGCAGCTTTACAGGGGTAACTGAAGCTTTCTTT	CASSFTGVTEAFF
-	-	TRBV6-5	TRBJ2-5	TGTGCCAGCAGTTACTCGGCGGGGTCTCGGGAGACCCAGTACTTC	CASSYSAGSRETQYF
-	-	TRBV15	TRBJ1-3	TGTGCCACCAGCAGAGATGTGGGGCATTCTGGAAACACCATATATTTT	CATSRDVGHSGNTIYF
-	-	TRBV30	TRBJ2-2	TGTGCCTGGAGTGTAAAGGCAGGGAACACCGGGGAGCTGTTTTTT	CAWSVKAGNTGELFF
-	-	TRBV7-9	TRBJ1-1	TGTGCCAGCAGCTTAAAAAAAGGACAAATGAACACTGAAGCTTTCTTT	CASSLKKGQMNTEAFF
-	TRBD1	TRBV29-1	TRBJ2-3	TGCAGCGGGGGGACAGGCCAGAGCACAGATACGCAGTATTTT	CSGGTGQSTDTQYF
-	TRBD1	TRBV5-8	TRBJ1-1	TGTGCCAGCGGTTTGACAGGGGAAGGGAACACTGAAGCTTTCTTT	CASGLTGEGNTEAFF
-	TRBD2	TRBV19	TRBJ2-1	TGTGCCAGTAGTATAGAACCAGCGGGAGTGGGTAATGAGCAGTTCTTC	CASSIEPAGVGNEQFF
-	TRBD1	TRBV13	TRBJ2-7	TGTGCCAGCAGCCCGACAGGGACCAGCTCCTACGAGCAGTACTTC	CASSPTGTSSYEQYF
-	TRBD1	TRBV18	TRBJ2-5	TGTGCCAGCTCACCTCCGACAGGGACACAAGAGACCCAGTACTTC	CASSPPTGTQETQYF
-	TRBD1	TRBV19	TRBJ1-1	TGTGCCAGTAGTATGACAGGGAAGAACACTGAAGCTTTCTTT	CASSMTGKNTEAFF
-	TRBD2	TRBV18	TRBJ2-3	TGTGCCAGCTCACCAACGGGACGGGGGGGCGGAACAGATACGCAGTATTTT	CASSPTGRGGGTDTQYF
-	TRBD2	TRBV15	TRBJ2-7	TGTGCCACCAGTTGGAGGGGAGGGAGCTCCTACGAGCAGTACTTC	CATSWRGGSSYEQYF
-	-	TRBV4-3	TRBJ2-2	TGCGCCAGCAGCCAAGATGCCGTGGGACTGGGAGCGAACACCGGGGAGCTGTTTTTT	CASSQDAVGLGANTGELFF
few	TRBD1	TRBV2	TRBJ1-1	TGTGCCAGCAGCCTACAGGGGATTAACACTGAAGCTTTCTTT	CASSLQGINTEAFF
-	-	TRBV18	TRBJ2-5	TGTGCCAGCTCATCCCAGGGTAGGGAAAGGGAGACCCAGTACTTC	CASSSQGRERETQYF
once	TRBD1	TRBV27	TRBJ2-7	TGTGCCAGCAGTACCAGGACAGGGTCCTACGAGCAGTACTTC	CASSTRTGSYEQYF
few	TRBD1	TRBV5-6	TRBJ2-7	TGTGCCAGCAGCTCCGGACAGGGCCCATACGAGCAGTACTTC	CASSSGQGPYEQYF
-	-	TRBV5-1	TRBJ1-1	TGCGCCAGCAGCGGAGGACAGCCCTGGGGGAACACTGAAGCTTTCTTT	CASSGGQPWGNTEAFF
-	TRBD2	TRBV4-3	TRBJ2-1	TGCGCCAGCAGCCAAGAATTGGCTAGCGGGGGCACCTTATGGGATGAGCAGTTCTTC	CASSQELASGGTLWDEQFF
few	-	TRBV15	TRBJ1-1	TGTGCCACCCAGAGGGTCGTTAACACTGAAGCTTTCTTT	CATQRVVNTEAFF
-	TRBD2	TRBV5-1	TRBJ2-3	TGCGCCAGCAGCTTGGGAAACGGGGGGAGATCAGATACGCAGTATTTT	CASSLGNGGRSDTQYF
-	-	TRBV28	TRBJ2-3	TGTGCCAGCAGTACCTACCGGGACTATACGCAGTATTTT	CASSTYRDYTQYF